Here is one TCR beta chain with its context. A second 7 to 11 cycle PCR used barcoded and J-beta primers. TCRdb recomputed calls from the 5' RACE reads with MiXCR, one row per CDR3 protein. The repertoire has fewer than 1,200,000 distinct CDR3 sequences, roughly a quarter of them found once; the top ten carry less than 0.75%. CDR3 length: 14 residues. Trimming removed 3 bases from V and 5 bases from J, with 11 bases in between. Germline V gene sequence: CDR1 KGHDR, CDR2 SFDVKD. The entry originates in a study of blood T cells in healthy people across ages. The donors, healthy Caucasians from Russia, were aged 6 to 90. These data were also filed under a second study, of T cells of mothers and their children.

The rearrangement links TRBV24-1 to TRBJ2-3, with D possibly TRBD1 on 6 matching bases. Input material: blood. The TCR comes from a girl aged 2 to 9 in good health. CDR3 in amino acids: CATSDRGIGDTQYF. In DNA form, the CDR3 reads TGTGCCACCAGTGATAGGGGGATAGGAGATACGCAGTATTTT.